These T cell receptor beta chains were read from a single sample in a study of cytomegalovirus exposure and HLA in healthy donors. Sequencing was performed with immunoSEQ multiplex PCR; in TCRdb, only in-frame clones are kept and a portion is missing. In the table there are fewer than 250,000 clones, approximately 86% of which are singletons. Sequenced: PBMCs. Source of these receptors: a boy aged 2 to 9 in good health and CMV-seronegative. The CDR3 runs from the conserved cysteine through the conserved F or W. The D gene is left open where the match is weak. Expanded clones get a size class; other rows say once, few or many, or leave the size out.

d_call: .; v_call: TRBV5-1; j_call: TRBJ2-5; clone_size: .; cdr3_nt: TGCGCCAGCAGCGGATGGAGTCCTGCACAAGAGACCCAGTACTTC; cdr3_aa: CASSGWSPAQETQYF
d_call: .; v_call: TRBV7-3; j_call: TRBJ2-7; clone_size: .; cdr3_nt: TGTGCCAGCAGCTTATACGGGGCGGGACCATTGTACGAGCAGTACTTC; cdr3_aa: CASSLYGAGPLYEQYF
d_call: .; v_call: TRBV4-1; j_call: TRBJ1-5; clone_size: .; cdr3_nt: TGCGCCAGCAGCCCCCGACAAGGCCCAGGCAATCAGCCCCAGCATTTT; cdr3_aa: CASSPRQGPGNQPQHF
d_call: .; v_call: TRBV28; j_call: TRBJ2-2; clone_size: .; cdr3_nt: TGTGCCAGCATTAAGGAGACCGGGGAGCTGTTTTTT; cdr3_aa: CASIKETGELFF
d_call: .; v_call: TRBV2; j_call: TRBJ1-2; clone_size: .; cdr3_nt: TGTGCCAGCAGTGTTGGGCCAGCAGATGGCTACACCTTC; cdr3_aa: CASSVGPADGYTF
d_call: TRBD2; v_call: TRBV7-3; j_call: TRBJ2-1; clone_size: .; cdr3_nt: TGTGCCAGCAGCGCACTAGCGGGGGAGGATGAGCAGTTCTTC; cdr3_aa: CASSALAGEDEQFF
d_call: .; v_call: TRBV7-9; j_call: TRBJ2-4; clone_size: .; cdr3_nt: TGTTCCAGCAGCTCTCTCGCAGGGCAAAACATTCAGTACTTC; cdr3_aa: CSSSSLAGQNIQYF
d_call: TRBD1; v_call: TRBV5-6; j_call: TRBJ1-6; clone_size: few; cdr3_nt: TGTGCCAGCAGCTTTCTTCGGACAGGGGGTAGTTCACCCCTCCACTTT; cdr3_aa: CASSFLRTGGSSPLHF
d_call: .; v_call: TRBV10-3; j_call: TRBJ2-7; clone_size: .; cdr3_nt: TGTGCCATCAGTGATTACACAGGGTCTACCTACGAGCAGTACTTC; cdr3_aa: CAISDYTGSTYEQYF
d_call: .; v_call: TRBV4-2; j_call: TRBJ1-3; clone_size: .; cdr3_nt: TGTGCCAGCAGCCCCATCGGGGGGGAAAACACCATATATTTT; cdr3_aa: CASSPIGGENTIYF
d_call: TRBD1; v_call: TRBV27; j_call: TRBJ1-5; clone_size: .; cdr3_nt: TGTGCCAGCAGTTTATTAGGCAGGGGGTCCCTCAATCAGCCCCAGCATTTT; cdr3_aa: CASSLLGRGSLNQPQHF
d_call: TRBD2; v_call: TRBV9; j_call: TRBJ2-3; clone_size: once; cdr3_nt: TGTGCCAGCAGCGTACTAGCGGGAGATGTAGATACGCAGTATTTT; cdr3_aa: CASSVLAGDVDTQYF
d_call: .; v_call: TRBV9; j_call: TRBJ1-1; clone_size: once; cdr3_nt: TGTGCCAGCAGCGTAGAACAGGTGAACACTGAAGCTTTCTTT; cdr3_aa: CASSVEQVNTEAFF
d_call: .; v_call: TRBV28; j_call: TRBJ2-7; clone_size: .; cdr3_nt: TGTGCCAGCAGTTCTGTCGGGTATTCCTACGAGCAGTACTTC; cdr3_aa: CASSSVGYSYEQYF
d_call: TRBD1; v_call: TRBV5-1; j_call: TRBJ2-7; clone_size: .; cdr3_nt: TGCGCCAGCAGCTTGGGACAGGGGGCGCGGAAGCAGTACTTC; cdr3_aa: CASSLGQGARKQYF
d_call: TRBD2; v_call: TRBV2; j_call: TRBJ2-5; clone_size: .; cdr3_nt: TGTGCCAGCAGATTAGGCGGGGGAGTTGAGACCCAGTACTTC; cdr3_aa: CASRLGGGVETQYF
d_call: TRBD1; v_call: TRBV30; j_call: TRBJ1-2; clone_size: .; cdr3_nt: TGTGCCTGGACCTTCTCGGACAGGGTCGGAGGTGGCTACACCTTC; cdr3_aa: CAWTFSDRVGGGYTF
d_call: TRBD1; v_call: TRBV19; j_call: TRBJ1-2; clone_size: .; cdr3_nt: TGTGCCAGTAACGAGGACAGGGGCTATGGCTACACCTTC; cdr3_aa: CASNEDRGYGYTF
d_call: .; v_call: TRBV7-3; j_call: TRBJ2-1; clone_size: few; cdr3_nt: TGTGCCAGCAGCTTAACCGTGACCGGGGAGCAGTTCTTC; cdr3_aa: CASSLTVTGEQFF
d_call: TRBD2; v_call: TRBV5-1; j_call: TRBJ2-5; clone_size: .; cdr3_nt: TGCGCCAGCAGCCTATGGGGAGGGCGAGAGACCCAGTACTTC; cdr3_aa: CASSLWGGRETQYF
d_call: TRBD1; v_call: TRBV6-5; j_call: TRBJ2-7; clone_size: .; cdr3_nt: TGTGCCAGCACGTTAGTTGGGCAGGGGGCCCACGAGCAGTACTTC; cdr3_aa: CASTLVGQGAHEQYF
d_call: .; v_call: TRBV28; j_call: TRBJ2-4; clone_size: .; cdr3_nt: TGTGCCAGCAGTCCCAACACCGAAGCCAAAAACATTCAGTACTTC; cdr3_aa: CASSPNTEAKNIQYF
d_call: TRBD2; v_call: TRBV7-7; j_call: TRBJ2-1; clone_size: once; cdr3_nt: TGTGCCAGCAGCTTGGGACTAGCGGGAAGGTATGAGCAGTTCTTC; cdr3_aa: CASSLGLAGRYEQFF
d_call: .; v_call: TRBV5-8; j_call: TRBJ2-5; clone_size: .; cdr3_nt: TGTGCCAGCAGCTACTACAGGGACCAAGAGACCCAGTACTTC; cdr3_aa: CASSYYRDQETQYF
d_call: TRBD2; v_call: TRBV14; j_call: TRBJ2-1; clone_size: .; cdr3_nt: TGTGCCAGCAGCCAATACGCGGGGGGATACAATGAGCAGTTCTTC; cdr3_aa: CASSQYAGGYNEQFF
d_call: .; v_call: TRBV15; j_call: TRBJ2-3; clone_size: .; cdr3_nt: TGTGCCACCAGCAGAGCAGGGAGACTAGACACCACAGATACGCAGTATTTT; cdr3_aa: CATSRAGRLDTTDTQYF
d_call: .; v_call: TRBV27; j_call: TRBJ2-1; clone_size: .; cdr3_nt: TGTGCCAGCAGTTTATCGCGGAGGGGCGATGAGCAGTTCTTC; cdr3_aa: CASSLSRRGDEQFF
d_call: TRBD2; v_call: TRBV27; j_call: TRBJ2-3; clone_size: .; cdr3_nt: TGTGCCAGCAGTGCCGCTAGCGGGGGCCTCACAGATACGCAGTATTTT; cdr3_aa: CASSAASGGLTDTQYF
d_call: .; v_call: TRBV7-9; j_call: TRBJ2-1; clone_size: .; cdr3_nt: TGTGCCAGCAGCTGGGGCGAAAATGAGCAGTTCTTC; cdr3_aa: CASSWGENEQFF
d_call: .; v_call: TRBV5-1; j_call: TRBJ2-5; clone_size: .; cdr3_nt: TGCGCCAGCAGCTTCGGACAGTTGAGGAAGGAGACCCAGTACTTC; cdr3_aa: CASSFGQLRKETQYF
d_call: .; v_call: TRBV19; j_call: TRBJ1-1; clone_size: once; cdr3_nt: TGTGCCAGTAGTATAGCAGGGTCGGCCACTGAAGCTTTCTTT; cdr3_aa: CASSIAGSATEAFF
d_call: TRBD2; v_call: TRBV7-9; j_call: TRBJ2-1; clone_size: .; cdr3_nt: TGTGCAGGACGGGGGGGCCCCTTCAATGAGCAGTTCTTC; cdr3_aa: CAGRGGPFNEQFF
d_call: TRBD2; v_call: TRBV4-1; j_call: TRBJ2-3; clone_size: .; cdr3_nt: TGCGCCAGCAGCCAAGTCGCATTGGGTAGCGGGAGCGATACGCAGTATTTT; cdr3_aa: CASSQVALGSGSDTQYF
d_call: .; v_call: TRBV28; j_call: TRBJ1-5; clone_size: .; cdr3_nt: TGTGCCAGCAGTTTAAGAGAATCCAATCAGCCCCAGCATTTT; cdr3_aa: CASSLRESNQPQHF
d_call: .; v_call: TRBV28; j_call: TRBJ1-1; clone_size: .; cdr3_nt: TGTGCCAGCAGTTTATTTTCGTCGGGCGGGTGGAGGGGGAACACTGAAGCTTTCTTT; cdr3_aa: CASSLFSSGGWRGNTEAFF
d_call: TRBD1; v_call: TRBV6-5; j_call: TRBJ1-3; clone_size: few; cdr3_nt: TGTGCCAGCAGTCGACGACAGGGCTCTGGAAACACCATATATTTT; cdr3_aa: CASSRRQGSGNTIYF
d_call: .; v_call: TRBV4-1; j_call: TRBJ1-2; clone_size: .; cdr3_nt: TGCGCCAGCAGCCAAGACCGGGACTCACCTAACTATGGCTACACCTTC; cdr3_aa: CASSQDRDSPNYGYTF
d_call: TRBD1; v_call: TRBV4-1; j_call: TRBJ1-1; clone_size: .; cdr3_nt: TGCGCCAGCAGCCAAGCTGACAGGGGCTACATGGGCACTGAAGCTTTCTTT; cdr3_aa: CASSQADRGYMGTEAFF
d_call: .; v_call: TRBV5-4; j_call: TRBJ1-4; clone_size: .; cdr3_nt: TGTGCCAGCAGCTCGGGAGGGTCGGAAAAACTGTTTTTT; cdr3_aa: CASSSGGSEKLFF
d_call: .; v_call: TRBV6-1; j_call: TRBJ2-7; clone_size: .; cdr3_nt: TGTGCCAGCCGACTTATCGGATCTTACGAGCAGTACTTC; cdr3_aa: CASRLIGSYEQYF
d_call: TRBD2; v_call: TRBV11-3; j_call: TRBJ2-3; clone_size: once; cdr3_nt: TGTGCCAGCAGCTTGGGACTAGGAACTAGCACAGATACGCAGTATTTT; cdr3_aa: CASSLGLGTSTDTQYF
d_call: TRBD2; v_call: TRBV7-9; j_call: TRBJ2-7; clone_size: .; cdr3_nt: TGTGCCAGCAGCCTACCGGGACTAGCGTCGACCTACGAGCAGTACTTC; cdr3_aa: CASSLPGLASTYEQYF
d_call: TRBD1; v_call: TRBV19; j_call: TRBJ2-4; clone_size: .; cdr3_nt: TGTGCCAGTAGTATAGGACAGGGGAAGGACATTCAGTACTTC; cdr3_aa: CASSIGQGKDIQYF
d_call: .; v_call: TRBV10-3; j_call: TRBJ2-2; clone_size: .; cdr3_nt: TGTGCCATCAGTGAGTCGAGCGCCATAGCGAACACCGGGGAGCTGTTTTTT; cdr3_aa: CAISESSAIANTGELFF
d_call: .; v_call: TRBV7-7; j_call: TRBJ1-1; clone_size: once; cdr3_nt: TGTGCCAGCAGCTTGTCCCAGAGGGCCTCCAACACTGAAGCTTTCTTT; cdr3_aa: CASSLSQRASNTEAFF
d_call: TRBD1; v_call: TRBV5-4; j_call: TRBJ1-2; clone_size: .; cdr3_nt: TGTGCCAGCAGCTCGAGGGACAGGGGGAACTATGGCTACACCTTC; cdr3_aa: CASSSRDRGNYGYTF
d_call: TRBD2; v_call: TRBV6-1; j_call: TRBJ2-1; clone_size: once; cdr3_nt: TGTGCCAGCAAAGCCCAGGGAGGGCTTAATGAGCAGTTCTTC; cdr3_aa: CASKAQGGLNEQFF